This T cell receptor (beta chain) was documented in a study of OX40 agonist ivuxolimab in advanced cancers. As for the study in general: People in dose escalation had one of these cancers: hepatocellular carcinoma, melanoma, renal cell or head and neck cancer. Study results and limitations: CD4+ and CD8+ blood T cells expanded clonally by week 6 at 0.1 to 3.0 mg/kg. Partial responders at 0.1-3.0 mg/kg had among the lowest clonal expansion.

Libraries were prepared by immunoSEQ multiplex PCR; TCRdb keeps only in-frame clonotypes and omits some of them. The table shows over 10,000 clones, with around 82% occurring only once. Remarks on this clone: What it recognizes is unknown.

Enrollment shut out patients with autoimmune disease history or systemic immunosuppression. The germline gives CDR1 MGHRA, CDR2 YSYEKL. There are 14 residues in the CDR3. V dropped 5 bases and J dropped 6 bases, with 11 bases sitting between them. This clonotype originated in an adult with an advanced solid tumor such as melanoma, head and neck, liver or kidney cancer. The chain carries TRBV4-1 and TRBJ1-6; D unclear. The source was CD4+ or CD8+ T cells sorted from blood, collected in a trial of the OX40 agonist ivuxolimab. The CDR3 coding sequence is TGCGCCAGCAGCAACGTGGGAACTAATTCACCCCTCCACTTT. The encoded protein is CASSNVGTNSPLHF.